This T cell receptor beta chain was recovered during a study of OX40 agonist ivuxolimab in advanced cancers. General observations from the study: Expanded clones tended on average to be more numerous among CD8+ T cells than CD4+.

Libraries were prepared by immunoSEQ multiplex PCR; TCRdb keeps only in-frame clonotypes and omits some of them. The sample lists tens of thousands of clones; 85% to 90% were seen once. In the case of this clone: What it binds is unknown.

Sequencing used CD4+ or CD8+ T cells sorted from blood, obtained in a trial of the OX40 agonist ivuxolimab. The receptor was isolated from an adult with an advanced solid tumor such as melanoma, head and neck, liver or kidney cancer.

The CDR3 nucleotides read TGCGCCAGCAGGGCGGTGAACACTGAAGCTTTCTTT. The encoded protein is CASRAVNTEAFF. The rearrangement uses TRBV10-2 and TRBJ1-1; D gene uncertain. The V end lost 6 bases, the J end lost 0 bases, and 5 bases lay between the germline ends. Germline V gives CDR1 WSHSY, CDR2 SAAADI. CDR3 length equals 12 residues.